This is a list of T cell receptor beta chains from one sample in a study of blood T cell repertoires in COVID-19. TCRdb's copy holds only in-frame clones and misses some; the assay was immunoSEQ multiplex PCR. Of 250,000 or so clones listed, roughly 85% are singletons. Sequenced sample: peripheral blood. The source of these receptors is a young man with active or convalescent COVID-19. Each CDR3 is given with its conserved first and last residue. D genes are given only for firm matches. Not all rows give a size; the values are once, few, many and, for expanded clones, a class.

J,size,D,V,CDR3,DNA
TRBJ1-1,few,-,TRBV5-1,CASSLEGQGRETEAFF,TGCGCCAGCAGCTTGGAGGGGCAGGGAAGGGAAACTGAAGCTTTCTTT
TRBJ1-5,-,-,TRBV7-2,CASRLSNQPQHF,TGTGCCAGCAGACTTAGCAATCAGCCCCAGCATTTT
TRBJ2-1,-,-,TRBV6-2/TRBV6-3,CASSTPTSYNEQFF,TGTGCCAGCAGTACCCCCACTAGCTACAATGAGCAGTTCTTC
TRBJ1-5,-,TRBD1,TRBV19,CASNFGTGGRPQHF,TGTGCCAGTAACTTCGGGACAGGGGGCCGGCCCCAGCATTTT
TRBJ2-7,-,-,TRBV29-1,CSVVFGGRKDYEQYF,TGCAGCGTTGTGTTTGGGGGCAGAAAGGACTACGAGCAGTACTTC
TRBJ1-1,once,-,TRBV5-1,CASSLSQAEAFF,TGCGCCAGCAGCTTGAGCCAGGCTGAAGCTTTCTTT
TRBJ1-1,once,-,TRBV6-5,CACRGRHNTEAFF,TGTGCCTGTCGGGGGAGGCATAACACTGAAGCTTTCTTT
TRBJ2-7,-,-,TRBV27,CASSPFTSYEQYF,TGTGCCAGCAGTCCGTTCACTAGCTACGAGCAGTACTTC
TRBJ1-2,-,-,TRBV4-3,CASSQEEGNYGYTF,TGCGCCAGCAGCCAAGAAGAGGGAAACTATGGCTACACCTTC
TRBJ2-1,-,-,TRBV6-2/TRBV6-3,CASSYNRDKDNEQFF,TGTGCCAGCAGTTATAACCGGGACAAAGACAATGAGCAGTTCTTC
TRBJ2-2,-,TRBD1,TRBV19,CASRTGPTGELFF,TGTGCCAGTAGGACAGGGCCCACCGGGGAGCTGTTTTTT
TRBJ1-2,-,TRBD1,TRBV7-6,CASSAYPTGGAFDYGYTF,TGTGCCAGCAGCGCCTACCCGACAGGGGGCGCATTCGACTATGGCTACACCTTC
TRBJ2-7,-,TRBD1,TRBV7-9,CASSARTGWRDEQYF,TGTGCCAGCAGCGCCCGGACAGGGTGGAGGGACGAGCAGTACTTC
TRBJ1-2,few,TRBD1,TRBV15,CATSSRDRLELNYGYTF,TGTGCCACCAGCAGTAGGGACAGGCTAGAACTTAACTATGGCTACACCTTC
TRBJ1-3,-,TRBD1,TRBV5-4,CASSPGQGVTGNTIYF,TGTGCCAGCAGCCCGGGACAGGGGGTGACTGGAAACACCATATATTTT
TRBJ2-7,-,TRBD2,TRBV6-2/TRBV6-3,CASSYSTSGGYEQYF,TGTGCCAGCAGTTACTCGACTAGCGGGGGCTACGAGCAGTACTTC
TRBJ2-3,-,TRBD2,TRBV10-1,CASSYHRVGSGRADTQYF,TGCGCCAGCTCCTACCACAGGGTTGGGAGCGGGAGGGCAGATACGCAGTATTTT
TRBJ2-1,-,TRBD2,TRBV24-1,CATSDAGTSGKNEQFF,TGTGCCACCAGTGATGCAGGGACTAGCGGGAAGAATGAGCAGTTCTTC
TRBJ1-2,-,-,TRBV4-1,CASSQDNLSAYGYTF,TGCGCCAGCAGCCAAGATAATCTCAGTGCCTATGGCTACACCTTC
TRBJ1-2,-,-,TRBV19,CASSWGRGIYGYTF,TGTGCCAGTAGTTGGGGAAGGGGTATCTATGGCTACACCTTC
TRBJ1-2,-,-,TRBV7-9,CASSLVGVDGYTF,TGTGCCAGCAGCTTAGTAGGGGTTGATGGCTACACCTTC
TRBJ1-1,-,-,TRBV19,CASSNRQLNTEAFF,TGTGCCAGTAGTAACAGACAGTTGAACACTGAAGCTTTCTTT
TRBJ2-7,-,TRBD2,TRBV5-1,CASRILGGSYEQYF,TGCGCCAGCAGAATTTTGGGGGGGTCCTACGAGCAGTACTTC
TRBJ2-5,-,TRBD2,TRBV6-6,CASSPTRDYQGTQYF,TGTGCCAGCAGCCCTACCCGGGACTACCAAGGGACCCAGTACTTC
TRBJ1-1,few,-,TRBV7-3,CASSLTLLGAGARTEAFF,TGTGCCAGCAGCTTAACCTTATTGGGTGCAGGGGCGAGAACTGAAGCTTTCTTT
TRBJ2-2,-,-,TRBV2,CASRDRSNTGELFF,TGTGCCAGCAGGGACAGATCGAACACCGGGGAGCTGTTTTTT
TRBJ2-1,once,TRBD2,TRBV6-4,CASGLGSSSYNEQFF,TGTGCCAGCGGACTAGGTTCTAGCTCCTACAATGAGCAGTTCTTC
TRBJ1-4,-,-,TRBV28,CASSVGQPNEKLFF,TGTGCCAGCAGTGTCGGACAGCCCAATGAAAAACTGTTTTTT